The clone carrying this TCR beta chain has a handful of counts. The CDR3 extends over 15 amino acids. Trimming left V 3 bases short and J 3 bases short, with 9 bases between. CDR1 is LNHDA, CDR2 SQIVND, per germline (reference sequence). Enrolled through a virtual design, the participants were between roughly 18 and 95 years of age and came from under 25 US areas. The study counted Cohort 3 donors as recovered given two negative PCRs, clearance, or symptom resolution. This sample was taken from a study of blood T cell repertoires in COVID-19. Per the original methods: Reference gene primers were amplified, and this amplification served to estimate nucleated cell counts. Assay: immunoSEQ multiplex PCR; the TCRdb copy retains only in-frame clones and omits some. That table is the source of V, J and clone size, and D and trimming were worked out from the DNA. Of under 200,000 clones listed, approximately 86% are singletons.

The rearrangement joins TRBV19 to TRBJ2-6; TRBD2 is a possible D gene (6 bases). The sequence derives from a man aged 60 to 69 who had recovered from COVID-19. Sequencing was performed on PBMCs or T cells enriched from blood (not recorded which). CDR3 protein: CASSIMGGGANVLTF. As DNA, the CDR3 is TGTGCCAGTAGTATTATGGGGGGTGGGGCCAACGTCCTGACTTTC.